The TCR beta chain described here comes from a study of cytomegalovirus exposure and HLA in healthy donors. The germline V gene has CDR1 KGHSH and CDR2 LQKENI. Losses at the gene ends were 3 bases for V and 3 bases for J; bases not matched to a gene: 5. The CDR3 covers 14 residues. This clone has just one count. A multiplex PCR was run with 60 Vbeta primers and 13 Jbeta primers. Profiled with immunoSEQ multiplex PCR; TCRdb holds only in-frame clones, not every one. The sample consists of 200,000 to 250,000 clones, about 85% of them appearing once. The sequenced sample was PBMCs. This TCR came from a human donor in good health. V gene TRBV18 combines with J gene TRBJ2-7; 7 nucleotides match TRBD2. The CDR3 sequence is CASSPRGGSYEQYF. The CDR3 nucleotides read TGTGCCAGCTCACCCCGGGGCGGGAGCTACGAGCAGTACTTC.